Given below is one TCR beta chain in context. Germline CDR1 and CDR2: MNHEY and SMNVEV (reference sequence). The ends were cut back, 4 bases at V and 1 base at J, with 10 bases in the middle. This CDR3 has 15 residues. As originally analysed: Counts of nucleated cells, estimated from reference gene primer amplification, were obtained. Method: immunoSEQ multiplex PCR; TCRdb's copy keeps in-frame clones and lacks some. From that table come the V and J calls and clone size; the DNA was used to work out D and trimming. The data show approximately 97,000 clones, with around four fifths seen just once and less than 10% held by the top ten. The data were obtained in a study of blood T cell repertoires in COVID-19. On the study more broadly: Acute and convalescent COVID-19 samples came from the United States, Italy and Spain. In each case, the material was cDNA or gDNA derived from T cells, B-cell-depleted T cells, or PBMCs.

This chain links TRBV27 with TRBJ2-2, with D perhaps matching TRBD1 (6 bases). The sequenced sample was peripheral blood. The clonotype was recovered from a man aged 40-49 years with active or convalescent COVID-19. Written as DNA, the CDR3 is TGTGCCAGCAGTTCAGGGACAATGAACACCGGGGAGCTGTTTTTT. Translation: CASSSGTMNTGELFF.